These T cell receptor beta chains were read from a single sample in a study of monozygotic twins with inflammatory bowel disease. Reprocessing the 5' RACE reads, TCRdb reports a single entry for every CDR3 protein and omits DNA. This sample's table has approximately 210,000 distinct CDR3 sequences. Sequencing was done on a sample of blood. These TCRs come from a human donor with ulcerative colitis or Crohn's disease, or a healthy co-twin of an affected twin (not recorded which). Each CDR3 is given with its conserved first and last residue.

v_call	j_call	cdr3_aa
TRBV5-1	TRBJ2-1	CASSSGLAGAESSYNEQFF
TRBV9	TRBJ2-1	CASSAGEAPYNEQFF
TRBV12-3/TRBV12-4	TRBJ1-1	CASSRGGRGNTEAFF
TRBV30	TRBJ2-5	CAWGFQETQYF
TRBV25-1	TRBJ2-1	CASSASGSANEQFF
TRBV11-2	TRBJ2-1	CASSLEGLAGGDRVQFF
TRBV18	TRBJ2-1	CASSPPGLTRAAGGNEQFF
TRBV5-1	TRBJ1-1	CASSLWGQGEGTEAFF
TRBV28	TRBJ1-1	CASSLKGARAFF
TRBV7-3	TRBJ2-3	CASSSQPGSGASTDTQYF
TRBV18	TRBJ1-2	CASSPTTGYGYTF
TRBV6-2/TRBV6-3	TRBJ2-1	CASSYGRPAYNEQFF
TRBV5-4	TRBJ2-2	CASSLGDRSTGELFF
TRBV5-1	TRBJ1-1	CASSFGQGSGGTEAFF
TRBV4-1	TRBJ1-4	CASSPRSGTGSTASGEKLFF
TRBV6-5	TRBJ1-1	CASSSQGRVTEAFF
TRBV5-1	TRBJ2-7	CASSAGHPYEQYF
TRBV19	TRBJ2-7	CASTPGWGFPAYF
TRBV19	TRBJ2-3	CASSYYSGGPDTQYF
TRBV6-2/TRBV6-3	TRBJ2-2	CASRPRDRVLTGELFF
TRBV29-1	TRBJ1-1	CSSLKLLNTEAFF
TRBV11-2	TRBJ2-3	CASSSLDTQYF
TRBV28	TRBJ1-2	CASSFLRDNYGYTF
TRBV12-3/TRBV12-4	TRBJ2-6	CASTEQGYGANVLTF
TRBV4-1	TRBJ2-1	CASSRPMRNEQFF
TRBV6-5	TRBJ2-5	CASSYSVGLGQETQYF
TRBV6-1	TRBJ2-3	CASSDGGTSGGWGSTDTQYF
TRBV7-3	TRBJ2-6	CASSLTGRGSSGANVLTF
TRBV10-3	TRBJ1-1	CAISEGDRGLGTEAFF
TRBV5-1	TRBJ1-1	CASSPTGGDTEAFF
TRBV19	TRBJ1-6	CASSLAKGLSPLHF
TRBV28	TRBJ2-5	CASSFAGGQTQYF
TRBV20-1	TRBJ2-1	CSALLAGPYNEQFF
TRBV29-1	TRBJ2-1	CSVGSGNYNEQFF
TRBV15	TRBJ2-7	CATSRGGPGSHEQYF
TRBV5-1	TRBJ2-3	CASGRGPSTDTQYF
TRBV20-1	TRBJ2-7	CSARGYNSYEQYF
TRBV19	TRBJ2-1	CASRSGGTYNEQFF
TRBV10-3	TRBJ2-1	CAIRGTGDISYNEQFF
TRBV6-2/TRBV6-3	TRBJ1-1	CASSYNIFTEAFF
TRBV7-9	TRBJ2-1	CASSSRDLAYNEQFF
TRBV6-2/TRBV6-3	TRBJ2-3	CASSYSTSGGLDTQYF
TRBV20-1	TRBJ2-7	CSATRLAGTNEQYF
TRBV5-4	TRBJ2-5	CASSSSPSGNQETQYF
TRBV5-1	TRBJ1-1	CASSLAGGVTEAFF
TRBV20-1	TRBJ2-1	CSASPVRDHNEQFF
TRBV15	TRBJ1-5	CATTKSYSNQPQHF
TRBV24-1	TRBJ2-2	CATSVPTGTGNTGELFF
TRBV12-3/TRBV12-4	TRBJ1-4	CASSLEGRGREKLFF
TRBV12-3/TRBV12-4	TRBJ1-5	CASSGTSGGQPQHF
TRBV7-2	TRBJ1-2	CASSTGTGMAGYTF
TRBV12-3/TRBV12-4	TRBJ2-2	CASSPGREAGELFF
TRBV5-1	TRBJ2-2	CASSLVPTSGGANTGELFF
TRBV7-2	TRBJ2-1	CASSLMSGGTNEQFF
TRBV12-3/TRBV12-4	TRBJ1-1	CASQRVGGTEAFF
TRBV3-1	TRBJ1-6	CASSQDVDPYSPLHF